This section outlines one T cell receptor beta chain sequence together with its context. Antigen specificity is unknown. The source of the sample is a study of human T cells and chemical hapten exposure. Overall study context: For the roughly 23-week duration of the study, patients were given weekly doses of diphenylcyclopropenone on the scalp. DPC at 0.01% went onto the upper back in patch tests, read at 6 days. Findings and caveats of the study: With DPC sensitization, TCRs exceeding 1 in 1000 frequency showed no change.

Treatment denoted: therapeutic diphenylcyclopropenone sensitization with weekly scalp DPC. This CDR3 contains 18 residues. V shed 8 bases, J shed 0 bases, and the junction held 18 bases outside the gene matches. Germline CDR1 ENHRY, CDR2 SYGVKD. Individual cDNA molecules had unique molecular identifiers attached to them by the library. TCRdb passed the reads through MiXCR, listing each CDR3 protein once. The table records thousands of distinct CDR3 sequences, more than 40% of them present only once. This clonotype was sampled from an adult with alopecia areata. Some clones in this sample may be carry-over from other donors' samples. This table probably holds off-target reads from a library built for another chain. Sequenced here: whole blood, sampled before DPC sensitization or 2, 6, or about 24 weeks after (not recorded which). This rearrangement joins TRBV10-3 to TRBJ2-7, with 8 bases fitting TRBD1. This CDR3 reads CAIAQGPGQGYFSYEQYF. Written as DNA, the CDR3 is TGTGCCATCGCCCAAGGTCCCGGACAGGGCTATTTCTCCTACGAGCAGTACTTC.